Shown below are 21 T cell receptor beta chains from a single sample sequenced in a study of cytotoxic CD8 clonotypes in ibrutinib-treated CLL. The repertoire was sequenced with immunoSEQ multiplex PCR; TCRdb's copy has only in-frame clones and lacks some. The table records some 150,000 clones, about 80% of them present only once. Sequenced material: PBMCs, taken after 12 months of ibrutinib treatment. Source of these receptors: a human donor with chronic lymphocytic leukemia.

V usage is TRBV25-1 and J usage is TRBJ1-3; 8 bases map to TRBD1. The germline CDR1 and CDR2 sequences are MGHDK and SYGVNS. The V gene end was trimmed by 6 bases and the J gene end by 0 bases; junction bases not matched to a gene: 13. The CDR3 sequence is 18 residues long. This CDR3 is CASRGAPGTGSSGNTIYF. CDR3 DNA: TGTGCCAGCAGGGGGGCGCCCGGGACAGGCTCCTCTGGAAACACCATATATTTT.

The chain recombines TRBV28 with TRBJ2-7, with D possibly matching TRBD1 (6 bases). The CDR3 loop spans 13 amino acids. Germline CDR1 MDHEN, CDR2 SYDVKM. Trimming pared 6 bases from V and 2 bases from J, leaving 11 bases between. CDR3 protein: CASSGQPTYEQYF. Here the CDR3 DNA reads TGTGCCAGCAGCGGACAGCCAACCTACGAGCAGTACTTC.

The CDR3 DNA reads as TGTGCCAGCAGTTACTCGGGGCCCTACGAGCAGTACTTC. Its translation is CASSYSGPYEQYF. J is TRBJ2-7 and V is TRBV6-5, with D possibly being TRBD1 (5 bases). The CDR3 runs to 13 residues. Germline assignment: CDR1 MNHEY and CDR2 SVGAGI. V was clipped by 0 bases and J by 2 bases, with 5 bases between them.

This chain connects TRBV4-3 to TRBJ2-3; D possibly corresponds to TRBD2 (6 bases). Germline CDR1 is LGHNA and CDR2 is YSLEER. Trimming cost V 0 bases and J 2 bases, with 18 bases left between them. The CDR3 length is 18 residues. CDR3 nucleotide sequence: TGCGCCAGCAGCCAAGATACGTCTAGCGAACCGTACACAGATACGCAGTATTTT. This translates into CASSQDTSSEPYTDTQYF.

This rearrangement joins TRBV30 to TRBJ2-3; D tentatively reads TRBD1 or TRBD2 (5 bases each). The CDR3 contains 13 residues. Germline CDR1 GTSNPN, CDR2 SVGIG (reference sequence). The V and J ends lost 2 bases and 3 bases respectively, with 9 bases between them. The CDR3 is CAWSLGTTDTQYF. DNA of the CDR3: TGTGCCTGGAGTCTGGGGACGACAGATACGCAGTATTTT.

This clone was seen a handful of times. The chain links TRBV7-6 to TRBJ1-1, with 7 bases aligning to TRBD1. The length of the CDR3 is 15 residues. The germline gives CDR1 SGHVS, CDR2 FNYEAQ. J gave up 2 bases and V 5 bases, and 8 bases lay outside the gene matches. The chain's CDR3 is CASSLTGRPNTEAFF. The DNA for the CDR3 is TGTGCCAGCAGCCTGACAGGGCGTCCCAACACTGAAGCTTTCTTT.

The table lists this clone with a few counts. The chain carries TRBV7-7 and TRBJ2-1; TRBD1 agrees at 9 bases. The CDR3 is made up of 15 amino acids. V lost 5 bases, J lost 1 base, and 3 bases stayed unmatched. CDR1 SSHAT and CDR2 FNYEAQ come from the germline V gene (reference sequence). The CDR3 DNA sequence: TGTGCCAGCAGCCCGGACAGGGGATCCTACAATGAGCAGTTCTTC. Translated, it gives CASSPDRGSYNEQFF.

A single count supports this clone. The chain employs TRBV10-1 and TRBJ1-1; D is undetermined. CDR1 and CDR2 from the germline V gene are WNHNN and SYGVQD (reference sequence). CDR3 length: 12 residues. Trimming took off 3 bases at V and 3 bases at J, with 5 bases between the two ends. The CDR3 protein is CASSDEYTEAFF. CDR3 sequence (DNA): TGCGCCAGCAGTGACGAATACACTGAAGCTTTCTTT.

CDR3 loop: CASSEGSGTGSLETQYF. In DNA, the CDR3 is TGTGCCAGCAGTGAAGGGTCGGGGACAGGGTCTTTAGAGACCCAGTACTTC. J is TRBJ2-5 and V is TRBV2, with TRBD1 identical over 9 bases. V gave up 1 base and J gave up 4 bases; unmatched junction bases: 10. Germline CDR1 SNHLY, CDR2 FYNNEI. The CDR3 is 17 residues long.

The CDR3 here is CASSQHPQGATDTQYF. The CDR3 DNA sequence: TGTGCCAGCAGCCAACATCCACAGGGGGCCACAGATACGCAGTATTTT. The chain is built from TRBV4-2 and TRBJ2-3, with TRBD1 matching over 9 bases. There are 16 residues in the CDR3. Germline V lookup: CDR1 LGHNA, CDR2 YNFKEQ. The ends lost 2 bases at V and 2 bases at J; junction bases unmatched: 5.

The V and J genes are TRBV7-9 and TRBJ2-5; D uncertain. The ends were cut back, 6 bases at V and 5 bases at J, with 7 bases in the middle. Germline CDR1 SEHNR, CDR2 FQNEAQ (reference sequence). The CDR3 consists of 11 residues. CDR3 coding DNA: TGTGCCAGCAGAGCTGGGGAGACCCAGTACTTC. Its protein product is CASRAGETQYF. Filled out from reference TRBV7-9 and TRBJ2-5, the complete variable domain reads DTGVSQNPRHKITKRGQNVTFRCDPISEHNRLYWYRQTLGQGPEFLTYFQNEAQLEKSRLLSDRFSAERPKGSFSTLEIQRTEQGDSAMYLCASRAGETQYFGPGTRLLVL.

The chain recombines TRBV7-2 with TRBJ2-5; 7 bases are a match to TRBD2. This CDR3 spans 15 amino acids. V was pared by 1 base and J by 1 base, with 3 bases of the junction left unmatched. CDR1 is SGHTA, CDR2 FQGNSA, per germline. CDR3: CASSLVAGAQETQYF. In nucleotides, the CDR3 is TGTGCCAGCAGCTTAGTTGCGGGAGCCCAAGAGACCCAGTACTTC.

The chain couples TRBV27 to TRBJ2-5; 16 bases are a match to TRBD2. Germline assignment: CDR1 MNHEY and CDR2 SMNVEV (reference sequence). The CDR3 has 19 amino acids. Trimming at V came to 0 bases and at J to 5 bases, leaving 9 bases not matched to a gene. The CDR3 sequence: CASSLSPPGTSGREETQYF. CDR3 bases: TGTGCCAGCAGTTTATCCCCTCCCGGGACTAGCGGGAGGGAGGAGACCCAGTACTTC.

The V call is TRBV25-1, the J call TRBJ2-1, with D perhaps TRBD1 (6 bases). CDR1 and CDR2 (germline): MGHDK, SYGVNS. Trimming removed 4 bases from V and 0 bases from J, with 13 bases in between. The CDR3 runs to 16 residues. CDR3 DNA sequence: TGTGCCAGCAGTGCCGCGACAGGTAACTCCTACAATGAGCAGTTCTTC. Translating it yields CASSAATGNSYNEQFF.

The chain is built from TRBV6-1 and TRBJ2-7; weak D call: TRBD2 (5 bases). Germline V gene sequence: CDR1 MNHNS, CDR2 SASEGT. The CDR3 length is 14 residues. V lost 6 bases and J lost 3, with 15 bases in between. In DNA form, the CDR3 reads TGTGCCAGCAGGTCGGGCCGCGGACTCTACGAGCAGTACTTC. Translated, it gives CASRSGRGLYEQYF.

The V gene is TRBV7-2, the J gene TRBJ2-7; no definite D call. The CDR3 has 14 residues. Trimming took off 3 bases at V and 0 bases at J, with 9 bases between the two ends. CDR1 is SGHTA and CDR2 is FQGNSA in the germline V gene. The CDR3 here is CASSFHQASYEQYF. The CDR3 DNA reads TGTGCCAGCAGCTTTCACCAAGCCTCCTACGAGCAGTACTTC. Variable domain in full (rest from reference TRBV7-2 and TRBJ2-7): GAGVSQSPSNKVTEKGKDVELRCDPISGHTALYWYRQSLGQGLEFLIYFQGNSAPDKSGLPSDRFSAERTGGSVSTLTIQRTQQEDSAVYLCASSFHQASYEQYFGPGTRLTVT.

The chain employs TRBV18 and TRBJ2-7; TRBD2 agrees at 11 bases. Germline V gene data show CDR1 as KGHSH and CDR2 as LQKENI. The CDR3 runs 17 residues. J gave up 0 bases and V 6 bases, and 10 bases lay outside the gene matches. CDR3 amino acids: CASSRTSGYVGSYEQYF. The CDR3 region has the DNA TGTGCCAGCTCTCGGACTAGCGGGTATGTAGGCTCCTACGAGCAGTACTTC.

The V call is TRBV28, the J call TRBJ1-1, with 7 bases fitting TRBD1. J gave up 5 bases and V 3 bases, and 9 bases lay outside the gene matches. This CDR3 contains 15 residues. Looked up from germline, CDR1 is MDHEN and CDR2 is SYDVKM. The CDR3 coding sequence is TGTGCCAGCAGTTTCCCGACAGGGTCGGGGACTGAAGCTTTCTTT. It specifies CASSFPTGSGTEAFF.

Worth noting for this clone: This CDR3 is also generated by other DNA sequences in the sample. The genes are TRBV9 and TRBJ2-7, with a possible D match to TRBD2 (5 bases). This CDR3 spans 15 amino acids. Germline V gives CDR1 SGDLS, CDR2 YYNGEE. The V gene lost 0 bases and the J gene lost 2 bases, with 12 bases spanning the gap. The CDR3 DNA reads as TGTGCCAGCAGCGTAGGGCTAGCCGGACCCTACGAGCAGTACTTC. Amino acid sequence: CASSVGLAGPYEQYF.

This clone came up once. The chain combines TRBV7-6 with TRBJ2-7, with TRBD2 as a possible D gene (6 bases). V was cut by 5 bases and J by 6 bases, with 8 bases left in between. Looked up from germline, CDR1 is SGHVS and CDR2 is FNYEAQ. This CDR3 is 11 amino acids long. The CDR3 DNA reads TGTGCCAGCAGCGCCGGGGGCGAGCAGTACTTC. It translates to CASSAGGEQYF.

The gene calls are TRBV30 and TRBJ1-5; a weak D match, TRBD1 (5 bases). This CDR3 is built from 13 residues. The V and J ends lost 2 bases and 3 bases respectively, with 8 bases between them. Germline CDR1 reads GTSNPN; CDR2 reads SVGIG (reference sequence). CDR3 residues: CAWSMGVNQPQHF. DNA of the CDR3: TGTGCCTGGAGTATGGGGGTCAATCAGCCCCAGCATTTT.